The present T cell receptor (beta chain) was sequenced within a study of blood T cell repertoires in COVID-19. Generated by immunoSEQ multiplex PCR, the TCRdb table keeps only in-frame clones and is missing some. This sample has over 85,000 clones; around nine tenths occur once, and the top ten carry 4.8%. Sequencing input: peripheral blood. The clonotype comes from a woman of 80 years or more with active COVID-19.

Here the CDR3 reads CASRSTGLNTGELFF. In nucleotides, the CDR3 is TGTGCCAGCAGGAGCACAGGGTTGAACACCGGGGAGCTGTTTTTT. The rearrangement joins TRBV28 to TRBJ2-2; D is perhaps TRBD1 (6 bases). Germline V gives CDR1 MDHEN, CDR2 SYDVKM. The CDR3 is 15 residues long. Trimming removed 6 bases at V and 1 base at J, with 12 bases between.